These 14 T cell receptor beta chains originate from one sample sequenced in a study of blood T cell repertoires in COVID-19. The assay was immunoSEQ multiplex PCR, and TCRdb's table has in-frame clones only and misses some. The table has 100,000 or so clones, around 72% seen once. The sample comprised peripheral blood. The receptor source for this set is an elderly woman with acute or convalescent COVID-19.

V and J are TRBV9 and TRBJ1-3; D possibly corresponds to TRBD1 (5 bases). This CDR3 has 14 residues. Germline values: CDR1 SGDLS, CDR2 YYNGEE. Trimming left V 1 base short and J 1 base short, with 6 bases between. The CDR3 sequence: CASSVTGSGNTIYF. In DNA, the CDR3 is TGTGCCAGCAGCGTAACAGGATCTGGAAACACCATATATTTT. The variable domain in full, completed from reference TRBV9 and TRBJ1-3, reads DSGVTQTPKHLITATGQRVTLRCSPRSGDLSVYWYQQSLDQGLQFLIQYYNGEERAKGNILERFSAQQFPDLHSELNLSSLELGDSALYFCASSVTGSGNTIYFGEGSWLTVV.

This chain connects TRBV28 to TRBJ1-5; tentatively, D is TRBD1 (6 bases). Deletions cut 7 bases from V and 1 base from J, with 14 bases between. The CDR3 is 15 residues long. From germline, CDR1 is MDHEN and CDR2 SYDVKM. CDR3 protein: CASIPGTSSNQPQHF. CDR3 nucleotide sequence: TGTGCCAGCATTCCGGGGACAAGCAGCAATCAGCCCCAGCATTTT.

The rearrangement links TRBV27 to TRBJ2-3, with 8 bases aligning to TRBD2. Trimming cost V 5 bases and J 5 bases; bases outside gene matches: 12. The CDR3 extends over 16 amino acids. Germline V lookup: CDR1 MNHEY, CDR2 SMNVEV (reference sequence). CDR3 in DNA: TGTGCCAGCAGTCTCAACCCCGGGGGGGTCGGAGATACGCAGTATTTT. It is translated as CASSLNPGGVGDTQYF.

The J gene is TRBJ1-6, the V gene TRBV6-2 or TRBV6-3; 9 nucleotides line up with TRBD1. The CDR3 loop spans 13 amino acids. After removal of 6 bases from V and 14 bases from J, the junction contained 8 bases not matched to a gene. CDR1 and CDR2 (germline): MNHEY, SVGEGT. The CDR3 sequence is CASSRDRVRSLHF. The CDR3, as DNA: TGTGCCAGCAGCCGGGACAGGGTTCGGTCCCTCCACTTT.

The chain links TRBV5-1 to TRBJ1-1, with 7 bases fitting TRBD1. This CDR3 region has 15 residues. J gave up 1 base and V 6 bases, and 9 bases lay outside the gene matches. CDR1 is SGHRS, CDR2 YFSETQ, per germline. CDR3 sequence: CASTRFQGENTEAFF. CDR3 DNA sequence: TGCGCCAGCACCCGCTTTCAGGGGGAGAACACTGAAGCTTTCTTT.

This clone has a single count. The chain joins TRBV5-1 to TRBJ1-1; 7 bases map to TRBD1. V dropped 4 bases and J dropped 3; count of bases not matched to a gene: 9. The CDR3 loop spans 15 amino acids. CDR1 SGHRS and CDR2 YFSETQ come from the germline V gene. The CDR3 sequence is CASSPTGVQYTEAFF. For the CDR3, the DNA is TGCGCCAGCAGCCCAACAGGGGTTCAGTACACTGAAGCTTTCTTT.

J is TRBJ2-2 and V is TRBV6-4, with D unresolved. The CDR3 extends over 14 amino acids. Trimming left V 4 bases short and J 1 base short, with 7 bases between. Germline V gene sequence: CDR1 MRHNA, CDR2 SNTAGT. The CDR3 is CASSVSLNTGELFF. As DNA, the CDR3 is TGTGCCAGCAGTGTTAGCCTGAACACCGGGGAGCTGTTTTTT.

This chain links TRBV28 with TRBJ2-3; 12 bases are a match to TRBD2. CDR3 size: 16 residues. The V and J ends lost 4 bases and 8 bases, in that order; junction bases with no gene match: 10. The germline gives CDR1 MDHEN, CDR2 SYDVKM. The CDR3 DNA reads as TGTGCCAGCAGTTCCCGACTAGCGGGGGCCGAGGGTACGCAGTATTTT. This encodes CASSSRLAGAEGTQYF.

The J gene is TRBJ1-2, the V gene TRBV5-1, with TRBD1 identical over 10 bases. This CDR3 spans 16 amino acids. CDR1 is SGHRS, CDR2 YFSETQ, per germline. V was pared by 2 bases and J by 6 bases, with 10 bases of the junction left unmatched. The CDR3 loop is CASSFDRGRGVNGYTF. The CDR3 DNA reads as TGCGCCAGCAGCTTTGACAGGGGGCGAGGGGTGAATGGCTACACCTTC. The full variable domain, rest sourced from reference TRBV5-1 and TRBJ1-2, is KAGVTQTPRYLIKTRGQQVTLSCSPISGHRSVSWYQQTPGQGLQFLFEYFSETQRNKGNFPGRFSGRQFSNSRSEMNVSTLELGDSALYLCASSFDRGRGVNGYTFGSGTRLTVV.

This rearrangement joins TRBV28 to TRBJ1-3, with D hard to call. Germline CDR1 is MDHEN and CDR2 is SYDVKM. Between the trimmed V and J ends, which lost 5 bases and 0 bases, there was a span of 14 bases. The CDR3 runs 16 residues. CDR3: CASSLSRVGSGNTIYF. In DNA form, the CDR3 reads TGTGCCAGCAGTCTCTCTCGGGTCGGCTCTGGAAACACCATATATTTT. Drawing the rest from reference TRBV28 and TRBJ1-3, the complete variable domain is DVKVTQSSRYLVKRTGEKVFLECVQDMDHENMFWYRQDPGLGLRLIYFSYDVKMKEKGDIPEGYSVSREKKERFSLILESASTNQTSMYLCASSLSRVGSGNTIYFGEGSWLTVV.

V and J are TRBV7-2 and TRBJ1-5; 8 bases line up with TRBD1. The V gene's germline CDR1 is SGHTA and CDR2 FQGNSA. There are 15 residues in the CDR3. The ends lost 3 bases at V and 0 bases at J; junction bases unmatched: 1. CDR3 amino acids: CASSFTGGSNQPQHF. The CDR3 region has the DNA TGTGCCAGCAGCTTTACAGGGGGTAGCAATCAGCCCCAGCATTTT.

The chain couples TRBV7-3 to TRBJ2-5; 8 bases match TRBD2. Germline lookup yields CDR1 SGHTA and CDR2 FQGTGA. The CDR3 runs to 15 residues. J lost 4 bases, V lost 6 bases, and 10 bases had no gene match. The CDR3 bases are TGTGCCAGCAGTCGGGCTAGCGGGCAGGGAGAGACCCAGTACTTC. Residues: CASSRASGQGETQYF. Using reference TRBV7-3 and TRBJ2-5 for the parts outside the CDR3, the full variable domain is GAGVSQTPSNKVTEKGKYVELRCDPISGHTALYWYRQSLGQGPEFLIYFQGTGAADDSGLPNDRFFAVRPEGSVSTLKIQRTERGDSAVYLCASSRASGQGETQYFGPGTRLLVL.

The chain has TRBV10-3 and TRBJ2-2; D is unclear. Trimming stripped 8 bases from V and 0 bases from J, with 10 bases between. The germline V gene encodes CDR1 ENHRY and CDR2 SYGVKD. The CDR3 has 14 amino acids. In DNA form, the CDR3 reads TGTGCCATCGGAGCCCGATCGAACACCGGGGAGCTGTTTTTT. Amino acid sequence: CAIGARSNTGELFF.

The CDR3 is CAISFGSEDYGYTF. The CDR3 DNA reads as TGTGCCATCAGTTTTGGCAGCGAGGACTATGGCTACACCTTC. The chain uses TRBV10-3 and TRBJ1-2; D is ambiguous. The V end lost 5 bases, the J end lost 3 bases, and 13 bases lay between the germline ends. There are 14 residues in the CDR3. CDR1 and CDR2 (germline): ENHRY, SYGVKD.